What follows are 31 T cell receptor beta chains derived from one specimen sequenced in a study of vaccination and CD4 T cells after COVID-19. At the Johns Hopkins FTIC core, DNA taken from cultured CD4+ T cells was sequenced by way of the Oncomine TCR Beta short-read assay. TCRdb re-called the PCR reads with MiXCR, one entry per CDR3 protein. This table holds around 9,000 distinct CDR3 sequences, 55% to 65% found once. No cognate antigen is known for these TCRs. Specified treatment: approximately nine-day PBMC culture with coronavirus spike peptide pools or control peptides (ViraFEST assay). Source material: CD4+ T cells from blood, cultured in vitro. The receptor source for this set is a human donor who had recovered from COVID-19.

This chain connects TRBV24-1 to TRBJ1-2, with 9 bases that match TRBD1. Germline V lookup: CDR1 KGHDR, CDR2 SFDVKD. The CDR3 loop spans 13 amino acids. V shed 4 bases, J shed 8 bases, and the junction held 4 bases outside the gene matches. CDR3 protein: CATSEGQGRGYTF. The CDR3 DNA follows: TGTGCCACCAGTGAGGGACAGGGCCGGGGCTACACCTTC.

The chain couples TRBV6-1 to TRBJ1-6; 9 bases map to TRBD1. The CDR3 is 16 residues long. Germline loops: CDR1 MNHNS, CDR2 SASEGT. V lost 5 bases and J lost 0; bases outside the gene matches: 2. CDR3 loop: CASSTGQGSYNSPLHF. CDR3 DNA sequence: TGTGCCAGCAGTACGGGACAGGGCTCCTATAATTCACCCCTCCACTTT.

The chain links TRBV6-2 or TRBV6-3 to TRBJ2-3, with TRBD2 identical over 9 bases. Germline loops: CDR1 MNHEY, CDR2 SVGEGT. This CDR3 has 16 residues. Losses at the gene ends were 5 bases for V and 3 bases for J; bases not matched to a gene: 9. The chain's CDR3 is CASSPSAGGSTDTQYF. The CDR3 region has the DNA TGTGCCAGCAGTCCCTCGGCGGGAGGGAGTACAGATACGCAGTATTTT.

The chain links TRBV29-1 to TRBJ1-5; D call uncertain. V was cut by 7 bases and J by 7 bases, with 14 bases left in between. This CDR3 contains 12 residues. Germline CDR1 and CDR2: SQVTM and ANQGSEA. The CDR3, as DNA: TGCAGCGCCGGCGTAGGCGCGCAGCCCCAGCATTTT. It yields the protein CSAGVGAQPQHF.

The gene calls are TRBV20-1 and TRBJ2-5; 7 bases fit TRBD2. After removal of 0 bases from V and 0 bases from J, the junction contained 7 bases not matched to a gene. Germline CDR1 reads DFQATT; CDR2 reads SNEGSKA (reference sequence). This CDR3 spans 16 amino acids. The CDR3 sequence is CSARDLLGGDQETQYF. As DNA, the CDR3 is TGCAGTGCTAGAGATCTCTTGGGGGGGGACCAAGAGACCCAGTACTTC.

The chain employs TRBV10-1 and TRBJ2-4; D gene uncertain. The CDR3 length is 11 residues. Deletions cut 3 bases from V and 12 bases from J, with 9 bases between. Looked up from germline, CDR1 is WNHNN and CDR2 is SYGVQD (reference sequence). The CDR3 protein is CASSDEVTQYF. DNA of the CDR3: TGCGCCAGCAGTGACGAGGTCACTCAGTACTTC.

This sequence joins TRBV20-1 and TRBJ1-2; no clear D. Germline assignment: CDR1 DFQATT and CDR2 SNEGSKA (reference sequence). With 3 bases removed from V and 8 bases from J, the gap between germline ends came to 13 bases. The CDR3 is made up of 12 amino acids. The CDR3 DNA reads TGCAGTGCTAGCGCCGACGGGTTAGGCTACACCTTC. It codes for CSASADGLGYTF.

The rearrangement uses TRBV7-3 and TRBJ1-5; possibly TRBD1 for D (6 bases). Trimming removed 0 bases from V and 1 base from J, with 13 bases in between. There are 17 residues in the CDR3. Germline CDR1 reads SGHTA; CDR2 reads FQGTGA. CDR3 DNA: TGTGCCAGCAGCTTAACGGTGTCCAGGGGCAGCAATCAGCCCCAGCATTTT. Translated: CASSLTVSRGSNQPQHF.

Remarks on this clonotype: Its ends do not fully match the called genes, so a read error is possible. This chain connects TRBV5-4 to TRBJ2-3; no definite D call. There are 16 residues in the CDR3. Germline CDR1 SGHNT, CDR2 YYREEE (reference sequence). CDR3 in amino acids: CASGFPRGGGTDTQYF. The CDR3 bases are TGTGCCAGCGGCTTCCCTCGAGGTGGTGGCACAGATACGCAGTATTTT.

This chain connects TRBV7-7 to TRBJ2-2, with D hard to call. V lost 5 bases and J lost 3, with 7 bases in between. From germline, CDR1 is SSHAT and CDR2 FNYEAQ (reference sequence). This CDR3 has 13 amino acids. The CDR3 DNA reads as TGTGCCAGCAGCGCACGGGACACCGGGGAGCTGTTTTTT. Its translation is CASSARDTGELFF. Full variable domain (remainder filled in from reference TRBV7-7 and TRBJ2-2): GAGVSQSPRYKVTKRGQDVTLRCDPISSHATLYWYQQALGQGPEFLTYFNYEAQPDKSGLPSDRFSAERPEGSISTLTIQRTEQRDSAMYRCASSARDTGELFFGEGSRLTVL.

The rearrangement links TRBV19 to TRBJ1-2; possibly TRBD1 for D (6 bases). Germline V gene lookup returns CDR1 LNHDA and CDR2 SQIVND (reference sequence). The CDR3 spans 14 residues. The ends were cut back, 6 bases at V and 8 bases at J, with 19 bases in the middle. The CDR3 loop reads CASRVGGDIGGYTF. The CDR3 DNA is TGTGCCAGTAGAGTGGGTGGGGACATCGGAGGCTACACCTTC.

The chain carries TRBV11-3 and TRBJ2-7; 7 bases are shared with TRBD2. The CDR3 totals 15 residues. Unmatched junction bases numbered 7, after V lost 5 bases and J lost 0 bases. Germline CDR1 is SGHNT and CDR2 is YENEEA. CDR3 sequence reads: CASSAGRGTSYEQYF. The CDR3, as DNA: TGTGCCAGCAGCGCAGGGCGGGGGACCTCCTACGAGCAGTACTTC. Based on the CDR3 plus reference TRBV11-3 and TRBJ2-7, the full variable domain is EAGVVQSPRYKIIEKKQPVAFWCNPISGHNTLYWYLQNLGQGPELLIRYENEEAVDDSQLPKDRFSAERLKGVDSTLKIQPAELGDSAVYLCASSAGRGTSYEQYFGPGTRLTVT.

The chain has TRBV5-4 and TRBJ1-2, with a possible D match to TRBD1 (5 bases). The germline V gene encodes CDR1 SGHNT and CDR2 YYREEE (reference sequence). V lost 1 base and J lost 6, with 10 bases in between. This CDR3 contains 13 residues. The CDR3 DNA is TGTGCCAGCAGCTTGCAGGGTAGCCATGGCTACACCTTC. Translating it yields CASSLQGSHGYTF.

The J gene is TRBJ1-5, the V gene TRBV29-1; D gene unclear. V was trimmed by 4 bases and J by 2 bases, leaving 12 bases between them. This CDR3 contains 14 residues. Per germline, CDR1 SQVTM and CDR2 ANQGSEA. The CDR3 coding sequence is TGCAGCGTTGTAGAGGGTGCCGGCAATCAGCCCCAGCATTTT. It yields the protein CSVVEGAGNQPQHF.

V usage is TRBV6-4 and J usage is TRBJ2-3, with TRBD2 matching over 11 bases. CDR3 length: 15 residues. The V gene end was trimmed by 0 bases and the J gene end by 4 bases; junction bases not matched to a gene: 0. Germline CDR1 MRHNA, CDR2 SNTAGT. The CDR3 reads CASSDSSGGADTQYF. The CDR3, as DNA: TGTGCCAGCAGTGACTCTAGCGGGGGGGCAGATACGCAGTATTTT.

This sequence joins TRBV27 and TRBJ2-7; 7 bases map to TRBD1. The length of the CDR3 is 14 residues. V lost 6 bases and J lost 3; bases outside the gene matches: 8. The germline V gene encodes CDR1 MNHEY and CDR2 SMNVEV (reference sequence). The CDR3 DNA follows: TGTGCCAGCAGCCGACAGGGCTCCGTCTACGAGCAGTACTTC. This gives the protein CASSRQGSVYEQYF.

CDR3 DNA sequence: TGTGCCAGCAGCCGCGCACAGGGGATCATGGGAGAGACCCAGTACTTC. Amino acid sequence: CASSRAQGIMGETQYF. This chain links TRBV12-3 or TRBV12-4 with TRBJ2-5; 7 nucleotides match TRBD1. V gave up 6 bases and J gave up 4 bases; unmatched junction bases: 14. The CDR3 runs 16 residues.

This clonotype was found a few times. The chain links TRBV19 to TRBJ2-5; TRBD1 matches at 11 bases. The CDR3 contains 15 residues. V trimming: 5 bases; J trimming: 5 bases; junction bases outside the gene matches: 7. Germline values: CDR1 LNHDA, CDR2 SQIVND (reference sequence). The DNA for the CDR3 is TGTGCCAGTAGTTCCGGACAGGGGGCGATGGAGACCCAGTACTTC. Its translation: CASSSGQGAMETQYF.

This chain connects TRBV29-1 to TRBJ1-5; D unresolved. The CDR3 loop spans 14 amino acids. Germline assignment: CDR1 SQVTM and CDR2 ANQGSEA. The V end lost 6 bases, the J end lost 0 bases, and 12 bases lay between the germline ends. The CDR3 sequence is CSVAERHSNQPQHF. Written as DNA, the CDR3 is TGCAGCGTAGCTGAGAGACATAGCAATCAGCCCCAGCATTTT.

The CDR3 reads CSVLNYGYTF. For the CDR3, the DNA is TGCAGCGTTCTTAACTATGGCTACACCTTC. This sequence joins TRBV29-1 and TRBJ1-2; D remains unclear. Germline assignment: CDR1 SQVTM and CDR2 ANQGSEA. CDR3 length: 10 amino acids. Deletions cut 5 bases from V and 1 base from J, with 2 bases between.

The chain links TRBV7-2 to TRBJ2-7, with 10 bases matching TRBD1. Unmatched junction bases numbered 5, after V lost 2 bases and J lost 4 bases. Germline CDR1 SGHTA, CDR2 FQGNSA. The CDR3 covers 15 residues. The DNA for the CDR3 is TGTGCCAGCAGCTTAAGTCCGGGACAGGGGTACGAGCAGTACTTC. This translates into CASSLSPGQGYEQYF.

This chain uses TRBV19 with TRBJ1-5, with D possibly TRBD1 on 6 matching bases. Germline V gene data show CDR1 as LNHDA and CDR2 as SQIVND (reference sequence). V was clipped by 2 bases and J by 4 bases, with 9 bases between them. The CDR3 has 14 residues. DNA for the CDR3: TGTGCCAGTAGTATATCCAGGGGTAATCAGCCCCAGCATTTT. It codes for CASSISRGNQPQHF.

The CDR3 nucleotides read TGTGCCAGCAGCTTAGGCGGAGAAGCTTTCTTT. The encoded protein is CASSLGGEAFF. The V and J genes are TRBV7-2 and TRBJ1-1, with no clear D. Germline V lookup: CDR1 SGHTA, CDR2 FQGNSA. The CDR3 loop spans 11 amino acids. V gave up 1 base and J gave up 8 bases, with 5 bases separating them.

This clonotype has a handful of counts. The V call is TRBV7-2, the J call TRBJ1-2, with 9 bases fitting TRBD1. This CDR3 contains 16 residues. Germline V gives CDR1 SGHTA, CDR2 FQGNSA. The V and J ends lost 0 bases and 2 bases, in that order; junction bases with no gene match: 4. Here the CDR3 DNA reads TGTGCCAGCAGCTTAGCCGTTGGACAGGGGAACTATGGCTACACCTTC. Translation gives CASSLAVGQGNYGYTF. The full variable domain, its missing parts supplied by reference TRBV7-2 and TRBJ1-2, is GAGVSQSPSNKVTEKGKDVELRCDPISGHTALYWYRQSLGQGLEFLIYFQGNSAPDKSGLPSDRFSAERTGGSVSTLTIQRTQQEDSAVYLCASSLAVGQGNYGYTFGSGTRLTVV.

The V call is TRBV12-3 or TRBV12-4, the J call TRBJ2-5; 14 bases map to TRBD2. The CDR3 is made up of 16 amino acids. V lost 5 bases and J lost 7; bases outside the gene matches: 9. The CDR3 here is CASSPRTSGGRGTQYF. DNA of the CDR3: TGTGCCAGCAGTCCTCGGACTAGCGGGGGGAGGGGGACCCAGTACTTC.

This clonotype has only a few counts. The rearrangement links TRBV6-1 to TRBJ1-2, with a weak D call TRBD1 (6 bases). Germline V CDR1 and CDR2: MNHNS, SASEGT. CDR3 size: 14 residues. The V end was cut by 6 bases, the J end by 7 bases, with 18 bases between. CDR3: CASRVAGGQGGYTF. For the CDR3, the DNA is TGTGCCAGCAGGGTAGCGGGGGGCCAAGGTGGCTACACCTTC.

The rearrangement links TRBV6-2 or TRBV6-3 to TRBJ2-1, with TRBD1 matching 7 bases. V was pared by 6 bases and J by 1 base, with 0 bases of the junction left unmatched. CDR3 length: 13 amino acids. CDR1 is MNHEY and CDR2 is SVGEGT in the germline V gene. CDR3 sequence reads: CASRGQSYNEQFF. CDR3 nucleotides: TGTGCCAGCAGGGGACAGTCCTACAATGAGCAGTTCTTC.

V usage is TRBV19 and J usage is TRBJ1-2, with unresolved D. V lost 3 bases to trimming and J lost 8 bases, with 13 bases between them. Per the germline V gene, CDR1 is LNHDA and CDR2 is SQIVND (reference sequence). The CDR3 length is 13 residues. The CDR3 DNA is TGTGCCAGTAGTATGAGGAGGGAAAGCGGCTACACCTTC. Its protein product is CASSMRRESGYTF.

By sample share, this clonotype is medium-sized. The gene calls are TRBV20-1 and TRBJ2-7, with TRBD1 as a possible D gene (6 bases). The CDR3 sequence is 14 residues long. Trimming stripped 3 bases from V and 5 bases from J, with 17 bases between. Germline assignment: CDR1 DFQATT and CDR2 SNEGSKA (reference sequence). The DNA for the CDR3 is TGCAGTGCTAGGCCGGACAGTCTTATCCACGAGCAGTACTTC. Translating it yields CSARPDSLIHEQYF.

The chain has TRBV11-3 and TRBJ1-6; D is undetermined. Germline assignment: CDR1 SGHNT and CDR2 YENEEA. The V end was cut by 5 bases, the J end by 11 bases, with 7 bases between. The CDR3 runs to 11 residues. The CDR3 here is CASSEHTPLHF. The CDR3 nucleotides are TGTGCCAGCAGCGAACACACACCCCTCCACTTT.

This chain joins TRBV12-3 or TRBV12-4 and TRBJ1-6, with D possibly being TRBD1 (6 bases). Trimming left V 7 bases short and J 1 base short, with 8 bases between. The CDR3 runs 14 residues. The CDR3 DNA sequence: TGTGCCAGCACTGGACAGTCCTATAATTCACCCCTCCACTTT. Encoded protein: CASTGQSYNSPLHF.